A single sample is the source of the 22 T cell receptor beta chains below, sequenced in a study of identical twins. MiXCR, run by TCRdb on the 5' RACE reads, gives a single entry per CDR3 protein. The table records 750,000 to 950,000 distinct CDR3 sequences, 9% to 15% of them present only once. The same sample was also used in a study of yellow fever vaccine responses in identical twins.

Input material: PBMCs. The receptors originated from a woman between 18 and 29 years old in good health.

The sample holds many counts of this clonotype. The genes are TRBV12-3 or TRBV12-4 and TRBJ2-4; tentatively, D is TRBD1 (5 bases). Trimming took 1 base from V and 1 from J, leaving 8 bases between them. This CDR3 has 15 residues. The CDR3 spells CASSLGGPAKNIQYF. CDR3 coding DNA: TGTGCCAGCAGTTTAGGGGGCCCGGCCAAAAACATTCAGTACTTC.

There are a few counts of this clonotype. The rearrangement links TRBV5-1 to TRBJ2-6; possibly TRBD1 for D (7 bases). The germline V and J ends were trimmed by 3 bases and 0 bases, with 16 bases remaining between them. The CDR3 spans 18 residues. Germline CDR1 reads SGHRS; CDR2 reads YFSETQ. CDR3 nucleotides: TGCGCCAGCAGCTCCCTGGAGGGGGCAAACTCTGGGGCCAACGTCCTGACTTTC. Its protein product is CASSSLEGANSGANVLTF.

This clonotype turned up a few times. V is TRBV5-1 and J is TRBJ1-1, with 7 bases lining up with TRBD1. The germline V gene encodes CDR1 SGHRS and CDR2 YFSETQ. CDR3 size: 15 residues. Losses at the gene ends were 0 bases for V and 5 bases for J; bases not matched to a gene: 7. CDR3 sequence reads: CASSLVEGAGTEAFF. The CDR3 DNA reads TGCGCCAGCAGCTTGGTTGAGGGGGCGGGAACTGAAGCTTTCTTT.

This clonotype was detected ten times or more. This chain joins TRBV5-1 and TRBJ2-1, with D unclear. The V end was cut by 2 bases, the J end by 6 bases, with 3 bases between. The CDR3 loop spans 11 amino acids. Germline V gene sequence: CDR1 SGHRS, CDR2 YFSETQ. The CDR3 protein is CASSFANEQFF. CDR3 DNA: TGCGCCAGCAGCTTTGCCAATGAGCAGTTCTTC.

In this sample, this clonotype turned up a few times. V gene TRBV20-1 combines with J gene TRBJ1-5; 7 bases align to TRBD1. The CDR3 sequence is 14 residues long. Germline V gene lookup returns CDR1 DFQATT and CDR2 SNEGSKA (reference sequence). The junction had 7 bases not matched to a gene; V was cut back by 1 base and J by 7 bases. Written as DNA, the CDR3 is TGCAGTGCTAGAGCCACAGGGGTGGGGCAGCCCCAGCATTTT. Translated, it gives CSARATGVGQPQHF.

The V gene is TRBV18, the J gene TRBJ1-2; D unclear. Germline V gene sequence: CDR1 KGHSH, CDR2 LQKENI. V lost 3 bases and J 4 bases, leaving 9 bases between the germline ends. The CDR3 runs to 13 residues. The CDR3 here is CASSPPDAYGYTF. The CDR3 nucleotides read TGTGCCAGCTCACCCCCTGATGCCTATGGCTACACCTTC. The whole variable domain, remainder taken from reference TRBV18 and TRBJ1-2, is NAGVMQNPRHLVRRRGQEARLRCSPMKGHSHVYWYRQLPEEGLKFMVYLQKENIIDESGMPKERFSAEFPKEGPSILRIQQVVRGDSAAYFCASSPPDAYGYTFGSGTRLTVV.

At least ten counts were recorded for this clonotype. An end of the junction does not agree with germline; a read error may underlie this. The chain couples TRBV5-1 to TRBJ1-3; D is unclear. Germline CDR1 SGHRS, CDR2 YFSETQ. This CDR3 region has 14 residues. CDR3 sequence (DNA): TGTGCCAGCAGTTTTGGGGACTCTGGAAACACCATATATTTT. The encoded protein is CASSFGDSGNTIYF.

The sample holds a few counts of this clonotype. The chain combines TRBV25-1 with TRBJ2-2; the D gene is possibly TRBD2 (5 bases). Germline assignment: CDR1 MGHDK and CDR2 SYGVNS. The V end lost 1 base, the J end lost 7 bases, and 19 bases lay between the germline ends. This CDR3 has 17 amino acids. CDR3 nucleotide sequence: TGTGCCAGCAGTGAATCCAACTGGCTAGCCGGAGGCGGGGAGCTGTTTTTT. This encodes CASSESNWLAGGGELFF.

In its sample, this clonotype was seen a few times. The chain couples TRBV20-1 to TRBJ2-1; D gene unclear. Germline values: CDR1 DFQATT, CDR2 SNEGSKA (reference sequence). The CDR3 runs to 14 residues. The V end lost 6 bases, the J end lost 1 base, and 13 bases lay between the germline ends. CDR3 region: CSARLLSSYNEQFF. CDR3 nucleotide sequence: TGCAGTGCGAGGCTATTGTCATCCTACAATGAGCAGTTCTTC.

This clonotype appeared a few times. J is TRBJ2-1 and V is TRBV18; D tentatively fits TRBD1 or TRBD2 (6 bases each). Germline V gene lookup returns CDR1 KGHSH and CDR2 LQKENI. The CDR3 length is 16 residues. The V end was cut by 0 bases, the J end by 2 bases, with 11 bases between. CDR3 sequence: CASSPPLRGAYNEQFF. The CDR3 bases are TGTGCCAGCTCACCACCGTTAAGGGGGGCCTACAATGAGCAGTTCTTC.

This clonotype has a count of ten or more. The chain carries TRBV12-3 or TRBV12-4 and TRBJ1-5, with D possibly matching TRBD1 (5 bases). CDR3 size: 15 residues. V lost 5 bases and J lost 2, with 13 bases in between. The CDR3 sequence: CASSQGGLRNQPQHF. CDR3 sequence (DNA): TGTGCCAGCAGTCAGGGAGGCTTACGCAATCAGCCCCAGCATTTT.

This clonotype occurred a few times. V usage is TRBV5-1 and J usage is TRBJ2-3; 9 bases fit TRBD2. Germline assignment: CDR1 SGHRS and CDR2 YFSETQ. V trimming: 4 bases; J trimming: 6 bases; junction bases outside the gene matches: 12. This CDR3 is built from 16 residues. The CDR3 sequence is CASSPGVAGAGDTQYF. In DNA, the CDR3 is TGCGCCAGCAGCCCAGGAGTAGCGGGGGCCGGTGATACGCAGTATTTT.

This clonotype was counted only a few times. In nucleotides, the CDR3 is TGCGCCAGCAGCCAAGTCGGGGTATACACCTACGAGCAGTACTTC. It yields the protein CASSQVGVYTYEQYF. The chain recombines TRBV4-1 with TRBJ2-7; D may be TRBD2 (5 bases). This CDR3 comprises 15 residues. V was cut by 1 base and J by 2 bases, with 12 bases left in between. Germline values: CDR1 MGHRA, CDR2 YSYEKL.

The gene calls are TRBV12-3 or TRBV12-4 and TRBJ2-2; D possibly uses TRBD1 or TRBD2 (6 bases each). V was clipped by 9 bases and J by 1 base, with 15 bases between them. The length of the CDR3 is 15 residues. CDR3 protein: CASQGLAENTGELFF. CDR3 DNA sequence: TGTGCCAGTCAGGGGTTAGCGGAGAACACCGGGGAGCTGTTTTTT.

The chain links TRBV4-1 to TRBJ2-7; D is undetermined. V lost 2 bases to trimming and J lost 9 bases, with 14 bases between them. Germline CDR1 and CDR2: MGHRA and YSYEKL. This CDR3 contains 13 residues. As DNA, the CDR3 is TGCGCCAGCAGCCAAACGGAAACCCTGGCGCAGTACTTC. Encoded protein: CASSQTETLAQYF.

J is TRBJ1-4 and V is TRBV20-1, with 9 bases matching TRBD1. Germline V CDR1 and CDR2: DFQATT, SNEGSKA (reference sequence). V lost 0 bases, J lost 5 bases, and 7 bases stayed unmatched. The CDR3 is 16 amino acids. The CDR3 reads CSARDDRGILNEKLFF. The CDR3 bases are TGCAGTGCTAGAGATGACAGGGGGATCCTAAATGAAAAACTGTTTTTT.

This chain joins TRBV12-5 and TRBJ2-2; 8 nucleotides align to TRBD1. The germline CDR1 and CDR2 sequences are LGHNT and FRNRAP. J gave up 1 base and V 2 bases, and 6 bases lay outside the gene matches. This CDR3 contains 17 residues. Written as DNA, the CDR3 is TGTGCTAGTGGTTTGTTTCCCGGGACAGGGAACACCGGGGAGCTGTTTTTT. Its translation is CASGLFPGTGNTGELFF.

The table lists this clonotype with a few counts. The chain links TRBV20-1 to TRBJ2-1, with 8 bases fitting TRBD1. With 6 bases clipped from V and 9 bases from J, the junction kept 19 bases outside the gene matches. CDR1 and CDR2 from the germline V gene are DFQATT and SNEGSKA (reference sequence). The CDR3 has 16 residues. The CDR3 nucleotides are TGCAGTGCAAGATTCGGGACCGGGACAGGAATGGGTGAGCAGTTCTTC. Its translation is CSARFGTGTGMGEQFF.

The chain employs TRBV12-3 or TRBV12-4 and TRBJ2-3, with no clear D. The CDR3 runs 11 residues. The V gene lost 1 base and the J gene lost 10 bases, with 6 bases spanning the gap. CDR3 sequence: CASSLEQPQYF. The CDR3 DNA follows: TGTGCCAGCAGTTTAGAACAGCCGCAGTATTTT.

This clonotype came up a few times. V usage is TRBV7-9 and J usage is TRBJ2-1, with D possibly called TRBD1 or TRBD2 (6 bases each). V was shortened by 5 bases and J by 6 bases, with 17 bases between the two germline ends. Germline V gene lookup returns CDR1 SEHNR and CDR2 FQNEAQ (reference sequence). The CDR3 spans 15 residues. CDR3 in amino acids: CASSPLQSGANEQFF. CDR3 bases: TGTGCCAGCAGCCCCCTTCAGTCGGGGGCCAATGAGCAGTTCTTC.

This clonotype was counted only a few times. The chain combines TRBV2 with TRBJ1-1, with a weak D call TRBD1 (5 bases). The germline gives CDR1 SNHLY, CDR2 FYNNEI. This CDR3 is 13 amino acids long. V lost 5 bases and J lost 10, with 17 bases in between. CDR3 nucleotides: TGTGCCAGCAGTAAAGACAGTCGTGGACTAGCTTTCTTT. As protein: CASSKDSRGLAFF.

The chain is built from TRBV18 and TRBJ2-3; TRBD1 matches at 7 bases. J lost 3 bases, V lost 4 bases, and 13 bases had no gene match. The CDR3 is 17 residues long. Germline V gives CDR1 KGHSH, CDR2 LQKENI. The CDR3 sequence: CASSRYSKDRHTDTQYF. In DNA form, the CDR3 reads TGTGCCAGCTCACGATACAGCAAGGACAGGCATACAGATACGCAGTATTTT. Looking up the rest from reference TRBV18 and TRBJ2-3 gives the full variable domain: NAGVMQNPRHLVRRRGQEARLRCSPMKGHSHVYWYRQLPEEGLKFMVYLQKENIIDESGMPKERFSAEFPKEGPSILRIQQVVRGDSAAYFCASSRYSKDRHTDTQYFGPGTRLTVL.